This T cell receptor beta chain was sequenced in a study of T cell clones after liver transplantation. This clone was observed a single time. Profiling relied on immunoSEQ multiplex PCR, and the TCRdb table lists in-frame clones only, not all of them. The table shows more than 100,000 clones, with 80% to 90% occurring only once. Germline V gives CDR1 LNHDA, CDR2 SQIVND (reference sequence). The V and J ends lost 3 bases and 9 bases respectively, with 6 bases between them. The CDR3 is 11 residues long. The source is a human patient who received a liver transplant. Some T cells may originate from the graft donor. The sequenced sample was CD4+ T cells from blood, obtained 47 months after liver transplant. This sequence joins TRBV19 and TRBJ2-1; the D gene is possibly TRBD1 (5 bases). This chain's CDR3 is CASSIRGEQFF. CDR3 sequence (DNA): TGTGCCAGTAGTATTAGGGGTGAGCAGTTCTTC.